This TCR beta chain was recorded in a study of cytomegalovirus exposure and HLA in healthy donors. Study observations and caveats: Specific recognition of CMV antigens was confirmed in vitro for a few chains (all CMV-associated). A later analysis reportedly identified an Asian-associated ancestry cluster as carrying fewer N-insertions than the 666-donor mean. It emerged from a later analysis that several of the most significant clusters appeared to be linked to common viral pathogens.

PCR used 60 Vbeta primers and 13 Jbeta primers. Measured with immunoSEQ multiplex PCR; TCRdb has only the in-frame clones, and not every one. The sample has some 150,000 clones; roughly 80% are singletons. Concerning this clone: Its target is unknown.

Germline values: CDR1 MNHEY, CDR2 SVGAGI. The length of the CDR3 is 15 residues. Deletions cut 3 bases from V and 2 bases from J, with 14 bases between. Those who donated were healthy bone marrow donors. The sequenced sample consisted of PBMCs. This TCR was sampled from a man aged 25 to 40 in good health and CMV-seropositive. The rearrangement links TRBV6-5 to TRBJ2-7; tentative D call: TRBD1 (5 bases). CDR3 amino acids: CASSYRAGWTYEQYF. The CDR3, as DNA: TGTGCCAGCAGTTATCGGGCAGGGTGGACCTACGAGCAGTACTTC.